Here is one T cell receptor beta chain with its context. Its target is not known. This sample stems from a study of cytomegalovirus exposure and HLA in healthy donors. Study-wide background: An earlier analysis found fewer than 120 million unique TCR beta sequences from about 179 million T cells. Study-level findings and limits: Further analysis was carried out later, and it showed several of the most significant clusters appearing linked to common viral pathogens. The only immune exposure information that was available was CMV serostatus.

The CDR3 has 13 residues. Germline CDR1 is SGHTS and CDR2 is YDEGEE. Trimming cost V 4 bases and J 4 bases, with 11 bases left between them. Both 60 Vbeta primers and 13 Jbeta primers went into the PCR. Original data processing: In a later analysis, of some 80 million unique beta chains, around 9.9 million appeared in at least two donors. Clones were sequenced by immunoSEQ multiplex PCR, and TCRdb holds only the in-frame ones, with some missing. V, J and clone size were drawn from that table, and D and trimming were deduced from the DNA. The sample contains some 200,000 clones, over 70% of which appear only once.

The receptor was isolated from a man aged 45 to 65 in good health and CMV-seronegative. Source material: PBMCs. The chain recombines TRBV5-8 with TRBJ1-2; D is undetermined. CDR3 DNA: TGTGCCAGCAGCATGACATCTCGCTATGGCTACACCTTC. It translates to CASSMTSRYGYTF.